The clone carrying this T cell receptor (beta chain) appeared a single time. What it recognizes is unknown. This record comes from a study of cytomegalovirus exposure and HLA in healthy donors. PCR primers comprised 60 Vbeta and 13 Jbeta primers. The data were produced by immunoSEQ multiplex PCR, yet TCRdb's version contains in-frame clones alone and is incomplete. The sample has about 200,000 clones; about 80% are singletons. V was shortened by 0 bases and J by 7 bases, with 8 bases between the two germline ends. The germline CDR1 and CDR2 sequences are SGHRS and YFSETQ. The CDR3 runs 14 residues. Study-wide findings and caveats: The study reported that TCR beta sequences accurately predicted HLA-A and HLA-B alleles in most subjects.

The TCR was taken from a woman aged 30 to 39 in good health and CMV-seropositive. The source material was PBMCs. This chain connects TRBV5-1 to TRBJ1-6; a weak D match, TRBD1 (5 bases). The CDR3 bases are TGCGCCAGCAGCTTGGGGGGCGACAATTCACCCCTCCACTTT. Translation gives CASSLGGDNSPLHF.